This T cell receptor beta chain was recorded in a study of blood T cell repertoires in COVID-19. Across 24 US areas, participants ranged in age from 18 to 89 years. Cohorts were determined from participant-reported clinical history. Repertoires were generated with immunoSEQ multiplex PCR, while TCRdb's copy carries only in-frame clones and drops some. The sample has around 130,000 clones, 84% seen once. This CDR3 comprises 13 residues. Germline V gene data show CDR1 as GTSNPN and CDR2 as SVGIG (reference sequence). The ends lost 0 bases at V and 4 bases at J; junction bases unmatched: 1. The V gene is TRBV30, the J gene TRBJ2-7, with 9 bases aligning to TRBD1. Input material: PBMCs or T cells enriched from blood (not recorded which). This sequence was found in a woman aged 25 to 45 who had recovered from COVID-19. CDR3 bases: TGTGCCTGGAGTGTGGGACAGGGTTACGAGCAGTACTTC. Its protein is CAWSVGQGYEQYF.